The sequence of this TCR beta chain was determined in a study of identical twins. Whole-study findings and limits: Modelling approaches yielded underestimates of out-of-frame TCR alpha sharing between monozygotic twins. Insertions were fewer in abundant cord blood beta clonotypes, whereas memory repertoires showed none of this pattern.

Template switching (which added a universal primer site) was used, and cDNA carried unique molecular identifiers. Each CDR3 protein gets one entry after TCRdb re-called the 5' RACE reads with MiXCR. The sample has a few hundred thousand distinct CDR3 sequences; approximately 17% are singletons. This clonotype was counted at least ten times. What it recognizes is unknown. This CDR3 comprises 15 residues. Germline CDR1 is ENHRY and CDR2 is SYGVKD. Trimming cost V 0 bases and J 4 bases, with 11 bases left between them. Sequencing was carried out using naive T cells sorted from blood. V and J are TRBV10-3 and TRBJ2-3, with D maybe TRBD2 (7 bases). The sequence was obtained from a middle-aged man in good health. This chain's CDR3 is CAISESVGGPDTQYF. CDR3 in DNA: TGTGCCATCAGTGAGTCTGTGGGGGGGCCAGATACGCAGTATTTT.